One and the same sample provided the 19 T cell receptor beta chains below, sequenced in a study of cytomegalovirus exposure and HLA in healthy donors. Vbeta (60) and Jbeta (13) primers were used in the PCR. Data came from immunoSEQ multiplex PCR; TCRdb stores just in-frame clones and leaves some out. The sample holds about 55,000 clones, roughly 71% seen once. Specimen: PBMCs. These receptor sequences come from a man in his forties in good health and CMV-seropositive.

Here the CDR3 reads CASSQPTAGLEKLFF. DNA of the CDR3: TGCGCCAGCAGCCAACCGACAGCGGGCCTTGAAAAACTGTTTTTT. The chain employs TRBV4-1 and TRBJ1-4, with a tentative D call TRBD1 (5 bases). The CDR3 has 15 residues. Trimming took off 2 bases at V and 7 bases at J, with 14 bases between the two ends. Germline CDR1 MGHRA, CDR2 YSYEKL.

This clone was recorded once. The V call is TRBV5-1, the J call TRBJ1-1; D is ambiguous. V was trimmed by 3 bases and J by 1 base, leaving 7 bases between them. This CDR3 contains 13 residues. Germline loops: CDR1 SGHRS, CDR2 YFSETQ. CDR3 amino acids: CASSWQENTEAFF. The CDR3 DNA reads TGCGCCAGCAGCTGGCAGGAGAACACTGAAGCTTTCTTT.

This sequence joins TRBV5-6 and TRBJ2-2; 9 nucleotides line up with TRBD1. Germline V lookup: CDR1 SGHDT, CDR2 YYEEEE. V lost 3 bases and J lost 3; bases outside the gene matches: 3. This CDR3 has 15 amino acids. DNA of the CDR3: TGTGCCAGCAGCTCCGACAGGGGGTACACCGGGGAGCTGTTTTTT. Amino acids: CASSSDRGYTGELFF.

The gene calls are TRBV5-4 and TRBJ2-7; 7 bases line up with TRBD2. There are 15 residues in the CDR3. V shed 4 bases, J shed 3 bases, and the junction held 10 bases outside the gene matches. Germline V gene lookup returns CDR1 SGHNT and CDR2 YYREEE (reference sequence). In DNA, the CDR3 is TGTGCCAGCAGCGCAGGGAGTCTAGCGGTCTACGAGCAGTACTTC. Translating it yields CASSAGSLAVYEQYF.

The rearrangement joins TRBV6-1 to TRBJ1-3, with D unclear. Trimming cost V 4 bases and J 4 bases, with 11 bases left between them. Germline CDR1 reads MNHNS; CDR2 reads SASEGT. This CDR3 has 14 amino acids. The CDR3 nucleotides read TGTGCCAGCAGTGCGCGTGTAAACGGAAACACCATATATTTT. Residues: CASSARVNGNTIYF.

The CDR3 loop reads CASKQGSYEQYF. The CDR3, as DNA: TGTGCCAGCAAACAGGGCTCCTACGAGCAGTACTTC. The chain is built from TRBV27 and TRBJ2-7; weak D call: TRBD1 (6 bases). The CDR3 contains 12 residues. Germline-derived CDR1 and CDR2 are MNHEY and SMNVEV (reference sequence). The ends were cut back, 7 bases at V and 0 bases at J, with 7 bases in the middle.

The chain links TRBV7-2 to TRBJ2-5; possible D gene TRBD2, 6 bases. Germline loops: CDR1 SGHTA, CDR2 FQGNSA. Trimming shortened V by 5 bases and J by 0 bases, and 13 bases separated the two germline ends. The CDR3 runs 15 residues. CDR3 protein: CASSQTGLYQETQYF. The CDR3 DNA follows: TGTGCCAGCAGCCAAACGGGACTCTACCAAGAGACCCAGTACTTC.

The gene calls are TRBV7-9 and TRBJ1-6, with no clear D. The germline gives CDR1 SEHNR, CDR2 FQNEAQ (reference sequence). The CDR3 runs to 17 residues. V gave up 1 base and J gave up 1 base, with 11 bases separating them. The CDR3 region is CASSLGGGESYNSPLHF. CDR3 in DNA: TGTGCCAGCAGCTTAGGAGGCGGGGAATCCTATAATTCACCCCTCCACTTT.

This chain joins TRBV28 and TRBJ1-1; no definite D call. This CDR3 has 17 residues. The germline V gene encodes CDR1 MDHEN and CDR2 SYDVKM. Trimming cost V 8 bases and J 0 bases, with 22 bases left between them. CDR3 loop: CASPPPVGREMNTEAFF. The DNA for the CDR3 is TGTGCCAGCCCCCCCCCAGTGGGTCGGGAGATGAACACTGAAGCTTTCTTT.

The V gene is TRBV25-1, the J gene TRBJ2-2; no firm D call. V was clipped by 6 bases and J by 1 base, with 9 bases between them. Germline CDR1 and CDR2: MGHDK and SYGVNS. The CDR3 runs to 14 residues. The CDR3 sequence is CASRVNRNTGELFF. CDR3 DNA sequence: TGTGCCAGCAGGGTTAACAGGAACACCGGGGAGCTGTTTTTT.

In its sample, this clone is medium-sized. The chain joins TRBV9 to TRBJ1-3; TRBD1 agrees at 8 bases. Germline values: CDR1 SGDLS, CDR2 YYNGEE. CDR3 length equals 15 residues. V trimming: 0 bases; J trimming: 3 bases; junction bases outside the gene matches: 2. The CDR3 region has the DNA TGTGCCAGCAGCGTAGCAGGGGGCGATGGAAACACCATATATTTT. Protein sequence: CASSVAGGDGNTIYF.

The sample holds a few counts of this clone. Distinct nucleotide sequences in the sample also encode this CDR3. V gene TRBV7-3 combines with J gene TRBJ1-1, with D unresolved. Germline CDR1 is SGHTA and CDR2 is FQGTGA. CDR3 length: 13 amino acids. V was clipped by 5 bases and J by 0 bases, with 7 bases between them. The CDR3 is CASSPYLNTEAFF. CDR3 bases: TGTGCCAGCAGCCCCTACCTGAACACTGAAGCTTTCTTT.

V and J are TRBV6-5 and TRBJ2-5; maybe TRBD1 (6 bases). The CDR3 extends over 14 amino acids. The ends were cut back, 5 bases at V and 7 bases at J, with 17 bases in the middle. Germline lookup yields CDR1 MNHEY and CDR2 SVGAGI. The DNA for the CDR3 is TGTGCCAGCAGTCGTCGGGAACCCAGGGGGACCCAGTACTTC. Translated: CASSRREPRGTQYF.

The chain carries TRBV7-9 and TRBJ1-1, with D possibly matching TRBD1 (6 bases). CDR1 is SEHNR and CDR2 is FQNEAQ in the germline V gene (reference sequence). The length of the CDR3 is 19 residues. Trimming stripped 1 base from V and 5 bases from J, with 26 bases between. As DNA, the CDR3 is TGTGCCAGCAGCTTAGTGGTAGGGGGGGCCCGCCTAAGGGGAACTGAAGCTTTCTTT. Encoded protein: CASSLVVGGARLRGTEAFF.

This clone was detected once. J is TRBJ2-7 and V is TRBV7-6; D call uncertain. The CDR3 has 15 amino acids. V was cut by 1 base and J by 6 bases, with 16 bases left in between. The germline V gene has CDR1 SGHVS and CDR2 FNYEAQ. Here the CDR3 reads CASSLGSTVTAEQYF. As DNA, the CDR3 is TGTGCCAGCAGCTTAGGGTCTACCGTCACCGCCGAGCAGTACTTC.

V is TRBV6-4 and J is TRBJ2-1; 8 nucleotides align to TRBD2. The trim removed 4 bases at V and 9 bases at J, leaving 8 bases unmatched. Germline CDR1 MRHNA, CDR2 SNTAGT. The CDR3 totals 14 residues. CDR3: CASSVDSGEGEQFF. The DNA for the CDR3 is TGTGCCAGCAGTGTCGATAGCGGGGAGGGTGAGCAGTTCTTC.

This rearrangement joins TRBV30 to TRBJ1-3; 7 bases align to TRBD1. Germline CDR1 is GTSNPN and CDR2 is SVGIG (reference sequence). CDR3 length equals 17 residues. With 5 bases clipped from V and 3 bases from J, the junction kept 16 bases outside the gene matches. DNA of the CDR3: TGTGCCTGGGGCGCCTTTTCGACAGGGTCCGGTGGAAACACCATATATTTT. Amino acids: CAWGAFSTGSGGNTIYF.

The chain joins TRBV5-1 to TRBJ2-2, with 9 bases that match TRBD2. The J segment lost 5 bases and the V segment lost 1 base, leaving 3 bases of the junction unmatched. Per germline, CDR1 SGHRS and CDR2 YFSETQ. CDR3 length equals 15 residues. The CDR3 DNA reads as TGCGCCAGCAGCTTGCTCAGCGGGGGGACCGGGGAGCTGTTTTTT. As protein: CASSLLSGGTGELFF.

This clone was picked up one time. V gene TRBV11-3 combines with J gene TRBJ2-7, with 8 bases that match TRBD1. This CDR3 has 15 residues. Losses at the gene ends were 1 base for V and 0 bases for J; bases not matched to a gene: 2. In germline, CDR1 is SGHNT, CDR2 YENEEA. CDR3 DNA: TGTGCCAGCAGCTTAGGGGGGACAGGCTCCTACGAGCAGTACTTC. Translating gives CASSLGGTGSYEQYF.